This is a list of T cell receptor beta chains from one sample in a study of cytomegalovirus exposure and HLA in healthy donors. Assay: immunoSEQ multiplex PCR; the TCRdb copy retains only in-frame clones and omits some. This table has about 93,000 clones, around 73% appearing once. The source material was PBMCs. The receptors originated from a woman between 40 and 55 years old in good health and CMV-seronegative. The CDR3 runs from the conserved cysteine through the conserved F or W.

TRBV28 | CASRYDRLNQPQHF
TRBV18 | CASSPQGNTIYF
TRBV11-2 | CASSLESFGYTF
TRBV28 | CASSYPGGHTIYF
TRBV7-2 | CASSSGQSSGNTIYF
TRBV6-4 | CASSEVGAPSYEQYF
TRBV10-3 | CAAGGRSNTEAFF
TRBV10-3 | CAISALAGGPYEQYF
TRBV27 | CASSLASSGSGYEQYF
TRBV2 | CASSIDRVLGYTF
TRBV15 | CATSTGGNTIYF
TRBV6-1 | CASRGDRAFFQPQHF
TRBV11-1 | CASSLGRGTEAFF
TRBV28 | CASRTSGYYQPQHF
TRBV6-1 | CASRAGYDQPQHF
TRBV7-3 | CASSTSRGGGEAFF
TRBV13 | CASSLVQGRVDTQYF
TRBV19 | CASSLGTSGVDEQFF
TRBV28 | CASRQGARAFF
TRBV19 | CASSIARRNQPQHF
TRBV27 | CASRDRGQVNEKLFF
TRBV7-9 | CASSWGQALSYEQYF
TRBV6-5 | CASSYAGQGYEQYF
TRBV6-5 | CASSYGSSGIYEQYF
TRBV19 | CASSAWQGANEQFF
TRBV28 | CASSPPPWGAGELFF
TRBV15 | CATSRDLLVPETSGTKTYNEQFF
TRBV5-1 | CASSPPGKNNEQFF
TRBV7-8 | CASSLAWGRGSNQPQHF
TRBV5-6 | CASSLDSDPKYEQYF
TRBV11-3 | CASSPGDGDEQFF
TRBV5-4 | CASSLQVGQGLEQYF
TRBV14 | CASSQGGGLYQETQYF
TRBV2 | CASSEATGGADIHF
TRBV19 | CASSAGQGVSGANVLTF
TRBV5-1 | CASSLVSGSYEQYF
TRBV6-6 | CASSYWTGDNERFF
TRBV13 | CASSSYEPGAGYNEQFF
TRBV14 | CASSQLRQGLGDTEAFF
TRBV13 | CASTGVRTGELFF
TRBV4-3 | CASSLQGAGGSTDTQYF
TRBV28 | CASSRTWTSGSLNEQFF
TRBV30 | CACRQGAAVETQYF
TRBV30 | CAWSVHRVGEQYF
TRBV6-1 | CASSGASGPTGELFF
TRBV28 | CASSLILGLANTEAFF
TRBV29-1 | CSAGLAGGISSYNEQFF
TRBV28 | CASSPYGGSNQPQHF
TRBV7-3 | CASSSRNGFTEAFF